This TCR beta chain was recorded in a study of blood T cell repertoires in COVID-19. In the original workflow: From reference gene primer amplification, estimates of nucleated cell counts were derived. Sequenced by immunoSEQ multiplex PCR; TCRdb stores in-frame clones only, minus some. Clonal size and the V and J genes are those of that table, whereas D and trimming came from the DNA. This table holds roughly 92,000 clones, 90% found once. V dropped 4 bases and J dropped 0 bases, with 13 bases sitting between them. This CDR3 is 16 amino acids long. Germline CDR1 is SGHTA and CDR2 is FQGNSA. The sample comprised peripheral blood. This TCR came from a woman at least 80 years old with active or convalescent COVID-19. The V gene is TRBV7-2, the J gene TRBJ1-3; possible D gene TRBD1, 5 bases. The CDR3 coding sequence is TGTGCCAGCAGCTCACCGCGACAGCTCTCTGGAAACACCATATATTTT. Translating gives CASSSPRQLSGNTIYF.